This T cell receptor beta chain is drawn from a study of cytomegalovirus exposure and HLA in healthy donors. The study's findings and limits: It was only CMV serostatus that was available as immune exposure information. The HLA-A and HLA-B alleles of most subjects were reportedly predicted accurately from TCR beta sequences. The study labeled more than 150 TCR beta chains cytomegalovirus-associated.

This PCR relied on a set of 60 Vbeta primers and 13 Jbeta primers. Method: immunoSEQ multiplex PCR; TCRdb's copy keeps in-frame clones and lacks some. Its clone listing holds approximately 70,000 clones. Trimming took off 0 bases at V and 7 bases at J, with 15 bases between the two ends. The CDR3 is made up of 15 amino acids. Germline values: CDR1 SGHAT, CDR2 FQNNGV. Details on this clone: Its matching antigen is unknown.

At the time of sampling, donors were nominally healthy, though unrecorded immune exposures were likely. Sequencing input: PBMCs. The rearrangement links TRBV11-2 to TRBJ1-2, with D possibly TRBD1 on 6 matching bases. The sequence came from a female donor in good health and CMV-seropositive. CDR3 sequence reads: CASSLDSGGPGGYTF. For the CDR3, the DNA is TGTGCCAGCAGCTTAGATTCGGGGGGGCCGGGTGGCTACACCTTC.